This T cell receptor (beta chain) came from a study of blood T cell repertoires in COVID-19. As for the study in general: The cDNA or gDNA used as material had been derived from T cells, B-cell-depleted T cells, or PBMCs.

Here immunoSEQ multiplex PCR was the method, and the copy in TCRdb shows in-frame clones only, minus some. The sample gives roughly 100,000 clones, roughly 91% of which show up once; about 6.3% is in the top ten. CDR3 length: 15 amino acids. V lost 3 bases and J lost 6; bases outside the gene matches: 7. Germline loops: CDR1 SGHAT, CDR2 FQNNGV. This clone has only one observation. The chain is built from TRBV11-2 and TRBJ2-1, with 8 bases aligning to TRBD2. The sequence came from a man aged 18 to 30 with COVID-19, enrolled during active disease. Specimen: peripheral blood. The CDR3 region is CASSFKREYINEQFF. CDR3 DNA: TGTGCCAGCAGCTTTAAGCGGGAGTATATCAATGAGCAGTTCTTC.